This TCR beta chain is from a study of PD-L1 blockade in urothelial cancer. Across the whole study: Atezolizumab therapy began for patients in about 2014, dosed at 1,200 mg intravenously every 3 weeks. About 90% of the 29 patients were men who had bladder-origin urothelial cancer.

Each patient supplied 1 to 8 pretreatment and on-treatment samples. The V and J ends lost 1 base and 11 bases, in that order; junction bases with no gene match: 15. The germline CDR1 and CDR2 sequences are SGHAT and FQNNGV. This CDR3 contains 17 residues. Assay: immunoSEQ multiplex PCR; the TCRdb copy retains only in-frame clones and omits some. Of approximately 24,000 clones detected, around 85% appear once; the ten largest clones hold approximately 3%. The rearrangement joins TRBV11-2 to TRBJ1-4; 8 positions match TRBD1. The input for sequencing was PBMCs, taken around atezolizumab (anti-PD-L1) treatment. The receptor was derived from a man in his forties or fifties with urothelial cancer. CDR3 sequence: CASSLVSQGAIPGKLFF. CDR3 DNA sequence: TGTGCCAGCAGCTTAGTATCGCAGGGGGCGATCCCTGGGAAACTGTTTTTT. Based on the CDR3 plus reference TRBV11-2 and TRBJ1-4, the full variable domain is EAGVAQSPRYKIIEKRQSVAFWCNPISGHATLYWYQQILGQGPKLLIQFQNNGVVDDSQLPKDRFSAERLKGVDSTLKIQPAKLEDSAVYLCASSLVSQGAIPGKLFFGSGTQLSVL.